The clone carrying this T cell receptor (beta chain) occurred a few times. Amplifying from RNA transcripts, the study obtained TCR beta CDR3 regions. Second-round multiplex PCR came after first-round RT-PCR with HTBI primers. TCRdb passed the multiplex PCR reads through MiXCR, listing each CDR3 protein once. The table includes about 700,000 distinct CDR3 sequences, roughly two fifths detected once. This sample was included in a study of Graves' ophthalmopathy and Graves' hyperthyroidism. The source material was peripheral blood. This clonotype was obtained from an adult man with Graves' ophthalmopathy.

The CDR3 spells CASSLAYGANYGYTF. DNA for the CDR3: TGTGCCAGCAGTTTAGCGTACGGAGCTAACTATGGCTACACCTTC. This chain uses TRBV12-3 or TRBV12-4 with TRBJ1-2; no firm D call. The length of the CDR3 is 15 residues. Trimming took off 0 bases at V and 0 bases at J, with 8 bases between the two ends.